The present entry profiles one T cell receptor beta chain with its context. In the source study's methods: Nucleated cell counts were estimated from reference gene primer amplification. Only in-frame clones appear in the TCRdb table, and some are missing; sequencing was by immunoSEQ multiplex PCR. D and trimming come from the DNA, and the V and J calls and clone size come from that table. Of about 90,000 clones listed, roughly 71% were seen once; the top ten hold roughly a tenth. The data were obtained in a study of blood T cell repertoires in COVID-19. Study background: Samples of COVID-19 (acute and convalescent) were obtained from the United States, Italy and Spain. PBMCs, B-cell-depleted T cells, or T cells provided the cDNA or gDNA that made up the material.

The CDR3 runs 13 residues. Trimming removed 3 bases from V and 1 base from J, with 6 bases in between. The V gene's germline CDR1 is ENHRY and CDR2 SYGVKD. The source of this sequence is a woman over 75 with acute or convalescent COVID-19. The sequenced sample was peripheral blood. The chain is built from TRBV10-3 and TRBJ1-1; D is uncertain. The DNA of the CDR3 is TGTGCCATCAGTGAAAACGGGAACACTGAAGCTTTCTTT. Protein product: CAISENGNTEAFF.